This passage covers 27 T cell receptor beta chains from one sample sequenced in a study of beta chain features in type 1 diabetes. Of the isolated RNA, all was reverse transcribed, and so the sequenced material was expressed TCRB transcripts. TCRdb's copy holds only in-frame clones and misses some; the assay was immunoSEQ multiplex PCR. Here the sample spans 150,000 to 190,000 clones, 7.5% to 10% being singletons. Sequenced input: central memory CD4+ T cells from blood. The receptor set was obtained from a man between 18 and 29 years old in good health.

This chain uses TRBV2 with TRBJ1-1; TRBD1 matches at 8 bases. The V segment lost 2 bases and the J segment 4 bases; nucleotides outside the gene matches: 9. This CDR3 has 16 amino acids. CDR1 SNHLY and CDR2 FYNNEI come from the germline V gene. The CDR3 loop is CASSEWSGGAGTEAFF. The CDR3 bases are TGTGCCAGCAGTGAATGGTCAGGGGGCGCTGGCACTGAAGCTTTCTTT.

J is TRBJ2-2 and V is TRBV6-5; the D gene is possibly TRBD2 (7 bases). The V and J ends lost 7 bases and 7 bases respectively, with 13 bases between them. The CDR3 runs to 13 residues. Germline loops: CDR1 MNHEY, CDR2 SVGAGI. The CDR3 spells CASMRGGGGELFF. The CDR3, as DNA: TGTGCCAGCATGAGGGGGGGCGGCGGGGAGCTGTTTTTT.

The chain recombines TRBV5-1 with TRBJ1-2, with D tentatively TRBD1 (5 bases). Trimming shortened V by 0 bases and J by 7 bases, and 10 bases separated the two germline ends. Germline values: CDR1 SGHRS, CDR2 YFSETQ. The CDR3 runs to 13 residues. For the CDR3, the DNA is TGCGCCAGCAGCTTGGGGCAGGGTGCTGGCTACACCTTC. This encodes CASSLGQGAGYTF.

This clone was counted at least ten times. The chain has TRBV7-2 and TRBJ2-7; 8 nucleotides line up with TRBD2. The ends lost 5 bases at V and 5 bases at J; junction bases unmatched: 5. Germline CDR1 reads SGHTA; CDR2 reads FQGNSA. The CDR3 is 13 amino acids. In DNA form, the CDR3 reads TGTGCCAGCAGCGGGCGGCGGGGGGACGAGCAGTACTTC. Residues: CASSGRRGDEQYF.

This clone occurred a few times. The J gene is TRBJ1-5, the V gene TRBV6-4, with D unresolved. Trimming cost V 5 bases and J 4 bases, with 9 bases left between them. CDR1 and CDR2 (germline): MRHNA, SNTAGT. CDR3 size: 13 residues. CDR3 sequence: CASSSDQNQPQHF. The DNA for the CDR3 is TGTGCCAGCAGTTCCGATCAGAATCAGCCCCAGCATTTT.

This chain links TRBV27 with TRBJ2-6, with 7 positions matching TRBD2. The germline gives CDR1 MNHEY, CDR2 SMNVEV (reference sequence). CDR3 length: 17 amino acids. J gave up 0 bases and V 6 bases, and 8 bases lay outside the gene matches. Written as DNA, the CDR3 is TGTGCCAGCAGCCAGAGCGGGACCCTCTCTGGGGCCAACGTCCTGACTTTC. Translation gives CASSQSGTLSGANVLTF.

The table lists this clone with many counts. CDR3 loop: CASSGPGSGEQFF. The CDR3 DNA follows: TGTGCCAGCAGTGGGCCGGGGTCGGGTGAGCAGTTCTTC. This sequence joins TRBV2 and TRBJ2-1, with a tentative D call TRBD2 (5 bases). Between the trimmed V and J ends, which lost 4 bases and 9 bases, there was a span of 13 bases. This CDR3 contains 13 residues. CDR1 is SNHLY and CDR2 is FYNNEI in the germline V gene. The whole variable domain, filled in from reference TRBV2 and TRBJ2-1, reads EPEVTQTPSHQVTQMGQEVILRCVPISNHLYFYWYRQILGQKVEFLVSFYNNEISEKSEIFDDQFSVERPDGSNFTLKIRSTKLEDSAMYFCASSGPGSGEQFFGPGTRLTVL.

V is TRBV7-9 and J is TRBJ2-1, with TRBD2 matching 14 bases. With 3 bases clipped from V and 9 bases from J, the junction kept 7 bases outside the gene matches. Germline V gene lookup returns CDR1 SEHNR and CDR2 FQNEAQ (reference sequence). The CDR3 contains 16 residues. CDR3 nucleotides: TGTGCCAGCAGCTTGTTGGGACTAGCGGGAGTAGGTGAGCAGTTCTTC. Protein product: CASSLLGLAGVGEQFF.

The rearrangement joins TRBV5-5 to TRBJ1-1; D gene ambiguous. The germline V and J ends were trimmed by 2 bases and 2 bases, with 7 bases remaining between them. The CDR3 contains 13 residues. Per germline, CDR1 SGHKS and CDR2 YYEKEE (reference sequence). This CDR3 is CASSFSHNTEAFF. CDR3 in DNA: TGTGCCAGCAGCTTTTCCCATAACACTGAAGCTTTCTTT.

DNA for the CDR3: TGTGCCAGCTGCGGACAGGGAACAGATACGCAGTATTTT. This codes for CASCGQGTDTQYF. This chain connects TRBV2 to TRBJ2-3; 8 bases agree with TRBD1. Germline lookup yields CDR1 SNHLY and CDR2 FYNNEI. The CDR3 is 13 residues long. The V and J ends lost 8 bases and 3 bases, in that order; junction bases with no gene match: 4.

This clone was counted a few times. CDR3 residues: CASSLGGTTDTQYF. In nucleotides, the CDR3 is TGCGCCAGCAGCTTGGGCGGAACCACAGATACGCAGTATTTT. The V gene is TRBV5-1, the J gene TRBJ2-3; no reliable D call. The V gene's germline CDR1 is SGHRS and CDR2 YFSETQ. V lost 0 bases to trimming and J lost 2 bases, with 7 bases between them. The CDR3 spans 14 residues.

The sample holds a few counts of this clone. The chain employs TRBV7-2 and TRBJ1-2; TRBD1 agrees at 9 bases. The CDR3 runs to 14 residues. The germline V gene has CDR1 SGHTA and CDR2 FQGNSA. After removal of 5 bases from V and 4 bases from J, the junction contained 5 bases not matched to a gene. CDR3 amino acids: CASSHGTGLYGYTF. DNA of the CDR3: TGTGCCAGCAGCCACGGGACAGGGCTCTATGGCTACACCTTC.

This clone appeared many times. CDR3 in amino acids: CASRDRLLSYEQYF. In DNA form, the CDR3 reads TGTGCCAGCAGAGACAGGCTACTCTCCTACGAGCAGTACTTC. V gene TRBV2 combines with J gene TRBJ2-7; the D gene is possibly TRBD1 (6 bases). Germline V gives CDR1 SNHLY, CDR2 FYNNEI. Trimming shortened V by 6 bases and J by 0 bases, and 12 bases separated the two germline ends. This CDR3 has 14 amino acids. The whole variable domain, filled in from reference TRBV2 and TRBJ2-7, reads EPEVTQTPSHQVTQMGQEVILRCVPISNHLYFYWYRQILGQKVEFLVSFYNNEISEKSEIFDDQFSVERPDGSNFTLKIRSTKLEDSAMYFCASRDRLLSYEQYFGPGTRLTVT.

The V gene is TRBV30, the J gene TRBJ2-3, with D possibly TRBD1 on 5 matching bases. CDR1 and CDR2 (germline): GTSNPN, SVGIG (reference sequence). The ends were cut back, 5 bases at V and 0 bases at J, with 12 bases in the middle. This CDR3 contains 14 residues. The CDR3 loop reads CAWRQQYSTDTQYF. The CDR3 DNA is TGTGCCTGGCGACAGCAGTATAGCACAGATACGCAGTATTTT.

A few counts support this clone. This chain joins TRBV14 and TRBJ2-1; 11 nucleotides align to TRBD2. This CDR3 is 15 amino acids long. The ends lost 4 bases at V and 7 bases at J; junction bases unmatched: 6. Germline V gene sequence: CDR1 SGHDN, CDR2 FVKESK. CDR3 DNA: TGTGCCAGCAGCCGAATAGCGGGAGGGAGGAATGAGCAGTTCTTC. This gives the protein CASSRIAGGRNEQFF.

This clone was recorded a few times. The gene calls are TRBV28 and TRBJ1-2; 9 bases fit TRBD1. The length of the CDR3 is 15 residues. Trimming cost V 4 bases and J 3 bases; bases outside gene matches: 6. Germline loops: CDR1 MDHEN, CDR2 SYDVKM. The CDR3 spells CASSSGTGLDYGYTF. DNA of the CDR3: TGTGCCAGCAGTTCCGGGACAGGGCTAGACTATGGCTACACCTTC.

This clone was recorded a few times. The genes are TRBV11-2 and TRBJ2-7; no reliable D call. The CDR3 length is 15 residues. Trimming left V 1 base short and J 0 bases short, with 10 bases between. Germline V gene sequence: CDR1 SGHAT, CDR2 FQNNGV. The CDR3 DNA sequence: TGTGCCAGCAGCTTAGTAGTGACAAGCTCCTACGAGCAGTACTTC. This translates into CASSLVVTSSYEQYF. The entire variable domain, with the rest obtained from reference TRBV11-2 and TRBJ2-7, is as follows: EAGVAQSPRYKIIEKRQSVAFWCNPISGHATLYWYQQILGQGPKLLIQFQNNGVVDDSQLPKDRFSAERLKGVDSTLKIQPAKLEDSAVYLCASSLVVTSSYEQYFGPGTRLTVT.

The CDR3 DNA follows: TGTGCCAGCAGCTCACAGGGGGCAGGAGGCTATGGCTACACCTTC. Protein product: CASSSQGAGGYGYTF. V gene TRBV7-2 combines with J gene TRBJ1-2; 9 positions agree with TRBD1. V gave up 4 bases and J gave up 4 bases; unmatched junction bases: 7. From germline, CDR1 is SGHTA and CDR2 FQGNSA. CDR3 length equals 15 residues.

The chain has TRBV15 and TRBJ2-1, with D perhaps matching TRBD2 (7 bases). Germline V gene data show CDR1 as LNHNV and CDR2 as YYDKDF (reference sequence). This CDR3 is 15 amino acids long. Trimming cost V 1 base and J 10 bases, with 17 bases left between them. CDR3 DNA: TGTGCCACCAGCAGAGGGGGAGGGGGGGAAAGGGAGCAGTTCTTC. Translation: CATSRGGGGEREQFF.

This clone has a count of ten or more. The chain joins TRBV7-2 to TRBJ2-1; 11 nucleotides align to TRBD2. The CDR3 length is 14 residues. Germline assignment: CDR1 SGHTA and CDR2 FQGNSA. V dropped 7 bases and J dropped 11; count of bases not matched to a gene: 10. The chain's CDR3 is CASTVGTSGGKQFF. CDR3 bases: TGTGCCAGCACCGTGGGGACTAGCGGAGGGAAGCAGTTCTTC. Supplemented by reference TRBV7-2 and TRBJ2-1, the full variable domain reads GAGVSQSPSNKVTEKGKDVELRCDPISGHTALYWYRQSLGQGLEFLIYFQGNSAPDKSGLPSDRFSAERTGGSVSTLTIQRTQQEDSAVYLCASTVGTSGGKQFFGPGTRLTVL.

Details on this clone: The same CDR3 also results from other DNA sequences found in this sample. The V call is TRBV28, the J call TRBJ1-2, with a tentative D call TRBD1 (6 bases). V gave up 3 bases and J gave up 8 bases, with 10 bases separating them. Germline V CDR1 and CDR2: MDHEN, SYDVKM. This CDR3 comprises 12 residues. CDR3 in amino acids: CASSFRGYGYTF. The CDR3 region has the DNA TGTGCCAGCAGTTTCAGGGGATACGGCTACACCTTC.

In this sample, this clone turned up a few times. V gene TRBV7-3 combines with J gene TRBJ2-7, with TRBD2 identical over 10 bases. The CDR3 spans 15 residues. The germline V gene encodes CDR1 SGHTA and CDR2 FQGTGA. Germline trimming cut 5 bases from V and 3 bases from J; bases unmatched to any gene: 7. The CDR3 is CASSAQASGGYEQYF. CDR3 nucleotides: TGTGCCAGCAGCGCCCAGGCTAGCGGGGGCTACGAGCAGTACTTC.

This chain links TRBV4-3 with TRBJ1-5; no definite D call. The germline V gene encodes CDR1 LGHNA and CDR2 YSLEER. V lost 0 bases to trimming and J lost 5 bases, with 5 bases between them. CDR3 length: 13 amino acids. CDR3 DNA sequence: TGCGCCAGCAGCCAAGATCGGGATCAGCCCCAGCATTTT. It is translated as CASSQDRDQPQHF.

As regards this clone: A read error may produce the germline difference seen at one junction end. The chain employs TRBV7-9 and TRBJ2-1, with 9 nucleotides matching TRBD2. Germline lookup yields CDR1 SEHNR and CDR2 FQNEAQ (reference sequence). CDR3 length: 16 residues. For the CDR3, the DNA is TGCGCCAGCAGCCAAGAATTGGCGGGAGGGCGGAGTGAGCAGTTCTTC. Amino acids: CASSQELAGGRSEQFF.

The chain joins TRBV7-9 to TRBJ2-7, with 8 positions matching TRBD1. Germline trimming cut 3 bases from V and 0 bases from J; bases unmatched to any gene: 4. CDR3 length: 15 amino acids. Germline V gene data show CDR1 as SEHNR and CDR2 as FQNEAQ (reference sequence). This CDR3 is CASSFPGTGSYEQYF. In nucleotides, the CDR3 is TGTGCCAGCAGCTTTCCCGGGACAGGCTCCTACGAGCAGTACTTC. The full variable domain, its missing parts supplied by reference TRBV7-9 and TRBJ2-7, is DTGVSQNPRHKITKRGQNVTFRCDPISEHNRLYWYRQTLGQGPEFLTYFQNEAQLEKSRLLSDRFSAERPKGSFSTLEIQRTEQGDSAMYLCASSFPGTGSYEQYFGPGTRLTVT.

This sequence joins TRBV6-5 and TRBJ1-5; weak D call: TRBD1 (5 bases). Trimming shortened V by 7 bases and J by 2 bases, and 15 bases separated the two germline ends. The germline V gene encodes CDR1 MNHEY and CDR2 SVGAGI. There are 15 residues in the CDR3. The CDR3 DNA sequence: TGTGCCAGCAAACTCCAGGGCACGGGCAATCAGCCCCAGCATTTT. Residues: CASKLQGTGNQPQHF.

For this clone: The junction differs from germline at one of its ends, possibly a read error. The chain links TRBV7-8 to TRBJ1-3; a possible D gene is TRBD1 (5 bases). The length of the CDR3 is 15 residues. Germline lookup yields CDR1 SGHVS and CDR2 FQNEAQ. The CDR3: CASTLGAFSGNTIYF. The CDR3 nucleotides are TGTGCCAGCACCTTAGGGGCGTTCTCTGGAAACACCATATATTTT. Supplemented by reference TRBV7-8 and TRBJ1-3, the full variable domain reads GAGVSQSPRYKVAKRGQDVALRCDPISGHVSLFWYQQALGQGPEFLTYFQNEAQLDKSGLPSDRFFAERPEGSVSTLKIQRTQQEDSAVYLCASTLGAFSGNTIYFGEGSWLTVV.